This is a list of T cell receptor beta chains from one sample in a study of T cell responses to AZD1222 COVID-19 vaccine. Produced via immunoSEQ multiplex PCR; TCRdb's table is partial and in-frame only. Of around 160,000 clones detected, roughly 90% appear once; the ten largest clones hold over 4.5%. The specimen was peripheral blood, collected on day 0 of AZD1222 vaccination. The source of these receptors is an adult in good health. Each CDR3 is given with its conserved first and last residue. A D gene is named only where the DNA matches it firmly. Size values are once, few and many counts, or a class for expanded clones, and some rows have none.

clone size	V gene	D gene	J gene	CDR3 DNA	CDR3 protein
NA	TRBV5-1	TRBD2	TRBJ2-2	TGCGCCAGCAGCTTGAGGTCTAGCGGGAGGCTATCGAACACCGGGGAGCTGTTTTTT	CASSLRSSGRLSNTGELFF
NA	TRBV4-3	NA	TRBJ2-2	TGCGCCAGCAGCCAAGCTATCAGCCAAAAGGACACCGGGGAGCTGTTTTTT	CASSQAISQKDTGELFF
NA	TRBV7-9	NA	TRBJ1-1	TGTGCCAGCAGCCCTATTGGCACTGAAGCTTTCTTT	CASSPIGTEAFF
NA	TRBV25-1	TRBD2	TRBJ2-7	TGTGCCAGCAGTATGACTAGCGGGAGAAACGAGCAGTACTTC	CASSMTSGRNEQYF
NA	TRBV23-1	TRBD1	TRBJ2-1	TGCGCCAGCAGTCAAATCGTCCGGGACAGGGTTGACAATGAGCAGTTCTTC	CASSQIVRDRVDNEQFF
NA	TRBV5-1	NA	TRBJ1-4	TGCGCCAGCAGCCTGGCCCCACAGGCTTCTAATGAAAAACTGTTTTTT	CASSLAPQASNEKLFF
NA	TRBV9	TRBD1	TRBJ2-1	TGTGCCAGCACCCACTCCGGGACAGGGGGGTGGAATGAGCAGTTCTTC	CASTHSGTGGWNEQFF
NA	TRBV28	NA	TRBJ2-6	TGTGCCAGCCGAACCGCGGGGTCTGGGGCCAACGTCCTGACTTTC	CASRTAGSGANVLTF
NA	TRBV25-1	TRBD1	TRBJ1-5	TGTGCCAGCAGTGAATCTACAGGGGGGCGTCAGCCCCAGCATTTT	CASSESTGGRQPQHF
NA	TRBV19	NA	TRBJ1-1	TGTGCCAGTAGTAGCGAGACTGAAGCTTTCTTT	CASSSETEAFF
NA	TRBV30	NA	TRBJ2-1	TGTGCCTGGAGTAAGGGGATGCAGTTCTTC	CAWSKGMQFF
NA	TRBV15	NA	TRBJ1-6	TGTGCCACCAGCAGAGTTGTGGGGGTGACCTCTAATTCACCCCTCCACTTT	CATSRVVGVTSNSPLHF
NA	TRBV19	NA	TRBJ1-1	TGTGCCAGTAGCCCTTCTTGGCAAGGATGGGTCACTGAAGCTTTCTTT	CASSPSWQGWVTEAFF
NA	TRBV5-4	TRBD1	TRBJ1-2	TGTGCCAGCAGCCTCGACAGGGGTGGCTATGGCTACACCTTC	CASSLDRGGYGYTF
NA	TRBV5-4	NA	TRBJ2-1	TGTGCCAGCAGCTTGGTCGGGGTTGCCTACAATGAGCAGTTCTTC	CASSLVGVAYNEQFF
NA	TRBV7-2	NA	TRBJ1-5	TGTGCCAGCAGCTTAGGGAACGTGAATCAGCCCCAGCATTTT	CASSLGNVNQPQHF
NA	TRBV6-2/TRBV6-3	TRBD1	TRBJ2-7	TGTGCCAGCAGTTCCTACTCCGGGACAGCGGTCGAGCAGTACTTC	CASSSYSGTAVEQYF
once	TRBV4-3	NA	TRBJ1-2	TGCGCCAGCAGCCAAGATTTAGGTCTTCGGTGGGGCTACACCTTC	CASSQDLGLRWGYTF
NA	TRBV6-5	NA	TRBJ1-6	TGTGCCAGCAGTTACGGGGTCCAAAATTCACCCCTCCACTTT	CASSYGVQNSPLHF
NA	TRBV30	NA	TRBJ2-5	TGTGCCTGGAGTCGGCGAAACCAAGAGACCCAGTACTTC	CAWSRRNQETQYF
NA	TRBV7-6	NA	TRBJ1-3	TGTGCCAGCAGCTTAGATTGGGAAGGGGCTGGAAACACCATATATTTT	CASSLDWEGAGNTIYF
NA	TRBV12-5	TRBD1	TRBJ1-1	TGTGCTAGTGGTTCAGGGACAGGGGCCATGAAAGCTTTCTTT	CASGSGTGAMKAFF
NA	TRBV6-5	NA	TRBJ1-1	TGTGCCAGCAGCGACCCCACCGGGGGCACTGAAGCTTTCTTT	CASSDPTGGTEAFF
NA	TRBV5-4	TRBD2	TRBJ2-3	TGTGCCAGCAGCGTAGGGGGACTAGCGGGGGGCCTTAGCACAGATACGCAGTATTTT	CASSVGGLAGGLSTDTQYF
NA	TRBV4-1	NA	TRBJ2-5	TGCGCCAGCAGCAACCAAGAGACCCAGTACTTC	CASSNQETQYF
NA	TRBV30	NA	TRBJ1-2	TGTGCCTGGAGTCAGGGGCGGAGGGATGGCTACACCTTC	CAWSQGRRDGYTF
few	TRBV24-1	NA	TRBJ2-2	TGTGCCACCAGTGATTTAAGGGACGCCTTCGGTGAGCTGTTTTTT	CATSDLRDAFGELFF
once	TRBV7-9	NA	TRBJ1-1	TGTGCCAGCAGCTTAGTATACCAGGGAGCTGAAGCTTTCTTT	CASSLVYQGAEAFF
NA	TRBV27	NA	TRBJ2-7	TGTGCCAGCAGTTTACAGCGCCCCATTGGCTTCGAGCAGTACTTC	CASSLQRPIGFEQYF
NA	TRBV7-3	NA	TRBJ2-1	TGTGCCAGCAGCTTAGGGGGTCAGTTTAGTGAGCAGTTCTTC	CASSLGGQFSEQFF
NA	TRBV18	NA	TRBJ2-1	TGTGCCAGCTCACCGCCCGGTGAGCAGTTCTTC	CASSPPGEQFF
NA	TRBV27	NA	TRBJ2-7	TGTGCCAGCAGAGCCTGGAACGAGCAGTACTTC	CASRAWNEQYF
once	TRBV28	NA	TRBJ2-3	TGTGCCAGCAGCAAGCCTGGAGTCGGGGCTGGAGATACGCAGTATTTT	CASSKPGVGAGDTQYF
NA	TRBV6-2/TRBV6-3	NA	TRBJ2-3	TGTGCCAGCAGTTCATCCGACTCCTCTTACACAGATACGCAGTATTTT	CASSSSDSSYTDTQYF
NA	TRBV5-1	TRBD1	TRBJ1-2	TGCGCCAGCAGCTCCGGGACAGTCGGCTATGGCTACACCTTC	CASSSGTVGYGYTF
NA	TRBV27	NA	TRBJ1-3	TGTGCCAGCAAGGAGCTCTCTGGAAACACCATATATTTT	CASKELSGNTIYF
NA	TRBV6-5	NA	TRBJ1-2	TGTGCCAGCAGTTACTTGGGGGGGAGTGGCTACACCTTC	CASSYLGGSGYTF
NA	TRBV7-9	TRBD2	TRBJ2-2	TGTGCCAGCAGCTTAAGCGGGAGGAACACCGGGGAGCTGTTTTTT	CASSLSGRNTGELFF
NA	TRBV28	NA	TRBJ1-2	TGTGCCAGCACTAGACCCTTTGAGGTTTATGGCTACACCTTC	CASTRPFEVYGYTF
NA	TRBV24-1	NA	TRBJ1-1	TGTGCCACCAGTGATGGAGGGAAAGGAGGCACTGAAGCTTTCTTT	CATSDGGKGGTEAFF
NA	TRBV7-9	NA	TRBJ1-1	TGTGCCAGCAGCCGGAGCGGGGGATTGAACACTGAAGCTTTCTTT	CASSRSGGLNTEAFF
NA	TRBV7-2	NA	TRBJ2-3	TGTGCCAGCAGCTTAGGGCCCACAGATACGCAGTATTTT	CASSLGPTDTQYF
once	TRBV19	NA	TRBJ2-7	TGTGCCAGTAGTACCCCGGTTGGGACGCAGTACTTC	CASSTPVGTQYF
few	TRBV6-5	NA	TRBJ2-7	TGTGCCAGCAGCAACCAGGGACCGTACGAGCAGTACTTC	CASSNQGPYEQYF
few	TRBV6-5	NA	TRBJ1-2	TGTGGACTAAAGGGGCGCTATGGCTACACCTTC	CGLKGRYGYTF
NA	TRBV6-5	NA	TRBJ1-4	TGTGCCAGCAGCTCCCCCCACAAGGACGAAAAACTGTTTTTT	CASSSPHKDEKLFF
NA	TRBV7-8	NA	TRBJ1-6	TGTGCCAGCAGCTTAAATCCGGGATCCTCACCCCTCCACTTT	CASSLNPGSSPLHF
once	TRBV6-5	TRBD1	TRBJ1-6	TGTGCCAGCAATCGGACAGGGAGCTATAATTCACCCCTCCACTTT	CASNRTGSYNSPLHF
once	TRBV30	TRBD2	TRBJ2-1	TGTGCCTGGAGTAACCGACTAGCGGAGAATGAGCAGTTCTTC	CAWSNRLAENEQFF
NA	TRBV5-4	TRBD1	TRBJ1-1	TGTGCCAGCAGCTTACAGGGGCGAGGGGGCACTGAAGCTTTCTTT	CASSLQGRGGTEAFF
NA	TRBV7-2	TRBD1	TRBJ1-2	TGTGCCAGCAGCTTAGGGGACAGGCAAGGAGGCTACACCTTC	CASSLGDRQGGYTF
NA	TRBV7-9	NA	TRBJ1-2	TGTGCCAGCAGCCTCTCTTTAGGAGGAAGGAATGGCTACACCTTC	CASSLSLGGRNGYTF
NA	TRBV3-1/TRBV3-2	NA	TRBJ1-3	TGTGCCAGCAGCCTCGGACAGTACTCTGGAAACACCATATATTTT	CASSLGQYSGNTIYF
once	TRBV6-5	TRBD1	TRBJ1-2	TGTGCCAGCAGTCGCCTGACAGGGGGCGACTATGGCTACACCTTC	CASSRLTGGDYGYTF